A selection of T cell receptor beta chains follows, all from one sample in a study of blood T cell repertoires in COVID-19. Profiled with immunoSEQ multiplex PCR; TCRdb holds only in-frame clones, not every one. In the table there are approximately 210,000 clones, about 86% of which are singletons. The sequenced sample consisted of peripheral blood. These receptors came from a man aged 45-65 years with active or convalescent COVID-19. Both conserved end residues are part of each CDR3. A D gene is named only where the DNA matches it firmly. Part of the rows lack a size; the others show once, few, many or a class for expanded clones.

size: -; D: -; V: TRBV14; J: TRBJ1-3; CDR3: CASSLPGSGNTIYF; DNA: TGTGCCAGCAGCCTGCCTGGGAGTGGAAACACCATATATTTT
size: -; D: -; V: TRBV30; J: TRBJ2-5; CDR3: CAWRGLPGETQYF; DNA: TGTGCCTGGAGGGGGCTGCCCGGGGAGACCCAGTACTTC
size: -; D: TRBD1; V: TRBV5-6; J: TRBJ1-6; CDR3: CASSFNIGGSSPLHF; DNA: TGTGCCAGCAGCTTTAATATAGGGGGCAGTTCACCCCTCCACTTT
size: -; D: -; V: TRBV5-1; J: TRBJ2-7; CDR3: CASSSIGGTYEQYF; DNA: TGCGCCAGCAGCTCGATCGGGGGAACCTACGAGCAGTACTTC
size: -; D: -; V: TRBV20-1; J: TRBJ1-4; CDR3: CSASPRGFNEKLFF; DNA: TGCAGTGCTAGTCCAAGGGGGTTTAATGAAAAACTGTTTTTT
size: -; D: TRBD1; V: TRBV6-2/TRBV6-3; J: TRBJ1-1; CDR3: CASSNRGRDTEAFF; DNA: TGTGCCAGCAGCAACAGGGGCCGGGACACTGAAGCTTTCTTT
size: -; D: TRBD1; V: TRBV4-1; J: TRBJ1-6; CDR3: CASSRPGQGHYNSPLHF; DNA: TGCGCCAGCAGCCGCCCCGGACAGGGCCACTATAATTCACCCCTCCACTTT
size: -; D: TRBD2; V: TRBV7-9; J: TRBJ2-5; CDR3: CASSLGLAGGETQYF; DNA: TGTGCCAGCAGCTTAGGTCTAGCGGGGGGAGAGACCCAGTACTTC
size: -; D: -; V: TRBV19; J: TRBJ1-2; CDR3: CASEGLWGYGYTF; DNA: TGTGCCAGTGAGGGACTTTGGGGTTATGGCTACACCTTC
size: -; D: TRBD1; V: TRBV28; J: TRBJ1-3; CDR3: CASSGGQASGNTIYF; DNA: TGTGCCAGCAGTGGGGGACAGGCCTCTGGAAACACCATATATTTT
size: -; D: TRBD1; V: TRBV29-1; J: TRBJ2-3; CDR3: CSVEVVPGQGAGGDTQYF; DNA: TGCAGCGTTGAAGTCGTCCCGGGACAGGGGGCCGGAGGAGATACGCAGTATTTT
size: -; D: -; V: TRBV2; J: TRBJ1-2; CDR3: CASVGEANYGYTF; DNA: TGTGCCAGCGTGGGGGAGGCTAACTATGGCTACACCTTC
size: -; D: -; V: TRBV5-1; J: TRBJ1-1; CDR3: CASRKTSTSVRIEAFF; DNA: TGCGCCAGCAGGAAGACCTCGACTTCCGTCCGAATAGAAGCTTTCTTT
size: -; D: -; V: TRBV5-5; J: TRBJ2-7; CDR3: CASSLRTDYEQYF; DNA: TGTGCCAGCAGCTTGCGGACAGATTACGAGCAGTACTTC
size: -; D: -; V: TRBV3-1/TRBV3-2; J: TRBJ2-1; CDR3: CASSQDEAEAYNEQFF; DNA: TGTGCCAGCAGCCAAGATGAGGCTGAGGCCTACAATGAGCAGTTCTTC
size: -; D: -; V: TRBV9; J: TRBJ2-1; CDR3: CASSVGPSGGTYNEQFF; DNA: TGTGCCAGCAGCGTAGGCCCGTCTGGAGGCACCTACAATGAGCAGTTCTTC
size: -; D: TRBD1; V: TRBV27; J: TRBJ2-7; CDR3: CASSRDSTYEQYF; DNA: TGTGCCAGCAGTAGGGACAGTACCTACGAGCAGTACTTC
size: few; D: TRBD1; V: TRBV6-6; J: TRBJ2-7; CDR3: CASRRDRGEYEQYF; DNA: TGTGCCAGTCGGCGGGACAGGGGGGAATACGAGCAGTACTTC
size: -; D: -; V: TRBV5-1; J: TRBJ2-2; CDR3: CASSSGVEVRALGTGELFF; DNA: TGCGCCAGCAGCTCCGGGGTTGAGGTGAGGGCCCTAGGCACCGGGGAGCTGTTTTTT
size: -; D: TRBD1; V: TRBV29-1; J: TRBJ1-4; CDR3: CSGTGLRDEKLFF; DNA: TGCAGCGGGACAGGTTTAAGGGATGAAAAACTGTTTTTT
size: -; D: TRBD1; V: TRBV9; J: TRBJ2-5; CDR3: CASSGNRGHETQYF; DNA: TGTGCCAGCAGCGGTAACAGGGGGCACGAGACCCAGTACTTC
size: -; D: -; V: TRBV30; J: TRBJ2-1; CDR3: CAWTSLSEQFF; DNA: TGTGCCTGGACTAGCTTGAGTGAGCAGTTCTTC
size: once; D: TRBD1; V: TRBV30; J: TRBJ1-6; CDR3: CAFYRDRGSPLHF; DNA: TGTGCCTTTTACCGGGACAGAGGTTCACCCCTCCACTTT
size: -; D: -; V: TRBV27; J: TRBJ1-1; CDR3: CASSLQGRNTEAFF; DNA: TGTGCCAGCAGTCTCCAGGGGAGGAACACTGAAGCTTTCTTT
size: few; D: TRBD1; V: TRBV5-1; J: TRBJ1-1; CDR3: CASSTYTGGNTEAFF; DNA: TGCGCCAGCAGCACCTATACAGGGGGGAACACTGAAGCTTTCTTT
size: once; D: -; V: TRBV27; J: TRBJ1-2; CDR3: CASRGGTREPLTMGPRYTF; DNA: TGTGCCAGCAGGGGGGGGACCAGGGAGCCTCTAACTATGGGTCCTCGCTACACCTTC
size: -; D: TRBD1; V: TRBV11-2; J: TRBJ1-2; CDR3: CASSSPGQTSGYTF; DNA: TGTGCCAGCAGCTCTCCGGGACAGACCTCTGGCTACACCTTC
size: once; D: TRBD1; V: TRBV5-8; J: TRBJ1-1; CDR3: CASSRDSF; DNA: TGTGCCAGCAGCCGGGACAGCTTT
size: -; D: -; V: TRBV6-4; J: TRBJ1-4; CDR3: CASSGQTSGEKLFF; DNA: TGTGCCAGCAGTGGACAAACTAGTGGTGAAAAACTGTTTTTT
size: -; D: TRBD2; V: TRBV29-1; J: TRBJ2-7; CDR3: CSVAPTSGGYEQYF; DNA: TGCAGCGTTGCCCCTACTAGCGGGGGCTACGAGCAGTACTTC
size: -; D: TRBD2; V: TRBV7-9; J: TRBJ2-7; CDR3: CASSLGRGGPSPYEQYF; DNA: TGTGCCAGCAGCTTAGGGCGGGGGGGACCTTCGCCATACGAGCAGTACTTC
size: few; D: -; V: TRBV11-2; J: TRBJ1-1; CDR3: CASSLRSGLNTEAFF; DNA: TGTGCCAGCAGCTTACGTTCCGGTTTGAACACTGAAGCTTTCTTT
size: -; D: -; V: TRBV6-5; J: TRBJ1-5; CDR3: CASATGGQPQHF; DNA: TGTGCCAGCGCCACGGGGGGTCAGCCCCAGCATTTT
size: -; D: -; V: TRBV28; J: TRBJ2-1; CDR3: CASSPDRELYNEQFF; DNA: TGTGCCAGCAGCCCGGACAGAGAGCTTTACAATGAGCAGTTCTTC
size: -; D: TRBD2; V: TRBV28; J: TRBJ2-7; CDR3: CASTKTSGGYEQYF; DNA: TGTGCCAGCACCAAGACTAGCGGGGGATACGAGCAGTACTTC
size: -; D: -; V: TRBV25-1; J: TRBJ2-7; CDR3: CASSEGDEQYF; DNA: TGTGCCAGCAGCGAGGGGGACGAGCAGTACTTC
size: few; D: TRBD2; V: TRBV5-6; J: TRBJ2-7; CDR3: CASSFGRLAGGTDEQYF; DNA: TGTGCCAGCAGCTTCGGTCGGCTAGCGGGAGGTACCGACGAGCAGTACTTC
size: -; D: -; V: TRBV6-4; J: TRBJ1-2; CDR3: CASSDDSYGYTF; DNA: TGTGCCAGCAGTGATGATAGCTATGGCTACACCTTC
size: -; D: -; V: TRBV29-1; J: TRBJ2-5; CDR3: CSVAPSGVETQYF; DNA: TGCAGCGTAGCCCCCTCAGGGGTTGAGACCCAGTACTTC
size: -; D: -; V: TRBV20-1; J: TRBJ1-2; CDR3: CSASFGVWGYTF; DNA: TGCAGTGCTAGTTTCGGAGTTTGGGGCTACACCTTC
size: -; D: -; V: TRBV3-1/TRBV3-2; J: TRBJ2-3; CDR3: CASSQVSSTQYF; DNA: TGTGCCAGCAGCCAAGTCTCGAGTACGCAGTATTTT
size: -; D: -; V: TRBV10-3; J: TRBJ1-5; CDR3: CAISEAGGRDQPQHF; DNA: TGTGCCATCAGTGAGGCAGGCGGGCGAGATCAGCCCCAGCATTTT
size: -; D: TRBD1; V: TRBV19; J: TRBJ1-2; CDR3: CASSKGQVSYGYTF; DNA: TGTGCCAGTAGTAAAGGACAGGTTTCCTATGGCTACACCTTC
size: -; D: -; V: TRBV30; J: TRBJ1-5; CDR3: CALKVGPGRPQHF; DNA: TGTGCCTTGAAGGTCGGGCCCGGGAGACCCCAGCATTTT
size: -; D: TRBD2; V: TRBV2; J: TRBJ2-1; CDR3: CASRGGLANEQFF; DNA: TGTGCCAGCAGGGGGGGACTAGCCAATGAGCAGTTCTTC
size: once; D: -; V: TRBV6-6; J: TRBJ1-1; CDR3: CATADRNTEAFF; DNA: TGTGCCACCGCAGACAGGAACACTGAAGCTTTCTTT
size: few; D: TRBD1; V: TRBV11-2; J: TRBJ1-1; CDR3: CASSGGRDRVVNTEAFF; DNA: TGTGCCAGCAGCGGGGGCCGGGACAGGGTGGTGAACACTGAAGCTTTCTTT
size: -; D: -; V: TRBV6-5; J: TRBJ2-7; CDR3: CASSPLRGQYF; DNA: TGTGCCAGCAGCCCACTTCGTGGGCAGTACTTC
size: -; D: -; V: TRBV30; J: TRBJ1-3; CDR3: CAWSVDRGNTIYF; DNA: TGTGCCTGGAGTGTAGACAGGGGAAACACCATATATTTT
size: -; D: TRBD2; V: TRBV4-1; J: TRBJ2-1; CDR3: CASSQEPSGGAYNEQFF; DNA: TGCGCCAGCAGCCAAGAACCTAGCGGGGGGGCCTACAATGAGCAGTTCTTC